Below, 27 T cell receptor beta chains from the same sample are listed, as sequenced in a study of cytomegalovirus exposure and HLA in healthy donors. Assay: immunoSEQ multiplex PCR; the TCRdb copy retains only in-frame clones and omits some. This sample has about 160,000 clones, with about 96% found just once. Sample: PBMCs. These receptors all stem from a woman between 18 and 30 years old in good health and CMV-seronegative.

This rearrangement joins TRBV11-3 to TRBJ2-3, with 9 positions matching TRBD2. Germline loops: CDR1 SGHNT, CDR2 YENEEA. V lost 1 base, J lost 3 bases, and 8 bases stayed unmatched. This CDR3 has 17 residues. CDR3 in DNA: TGTGCCAGCAGCTTAGTCATCGGCGGGGGGGCAACAGATACGCAGTATTTT. Protein: CASSLVIGGGATDTQYF.

This chain joins TRBV5-1 and TRBJ2-3; 14 bases are shared with TRBD2. In germline, CDR1 is SGHRS, CDR2 YFSETQ. J was trimmed by 5 bases and V by 3 bases; bases with no gene match: 11. The CDR3 consists of 18 residues. The CDR3 region has the DNA TGCGCCAGCAGCTCCTTGGCGACTAGCGGGGGGGGTCTAGATACGCAGTATTTT. This translates into CASSSLATSGGGLDTQYF.

The chain employs TRBV6-5 and TRBJ2-3; 10 nucleotides match TRBD2. Unmatched junction bases numbered 7, after V lost 6 bases and J lost 1 base. Germline loops: CDR1 MNHEY, CDR2 SVGAGI. This CDR3 comprises 16 residues. The CDR3 bases are TGTGCCAGCAGATACGACCTAGCGGGGGGCACAGATACGCAGTATTTT. Residues: CASRYDLAGGTDTQYF.

This chain uses TRBV7-9 with TRBJ1-2, with a possible D match to TRBD1 (6 bases). V was shortened by 5 bases and J by 3 bases, with 19 bases between the two germline ends. CDR3 length equals 16 residues. Germline CDR1 is SEHNR and CDR2 is FQNEAQ (reference sequence). The CDR3 nucleotides are TGTGCCAGCAGCGACACCCGGGACATCGGGTACTATGGCTACACCTTC. It encodes CASSDTRDIGYYGYTF.

This clone was found once. V usage is TRBV29-1 and J usage is TRBJ2-3; 11 bases line up with TRBD2. The V segment lost 2 bases and the J segment 4 bases; nucleotides outside the gene matches: 11. Germline CDR1 SQVTM, CDR2 ANQGSEA. The CDR3 contains 17 residues. CDR3 sequence: CSVEWASGGNTADTQYF. The CDR3 DNA sequence: TGCAGCGTTGAATGGGCTAGCGGGGGGAATACAGCAGATACGCAGTATTTT.

The J gene is TRBJ2-2, the V gene TRBV4-2; 7 bases are a match to TRBD1. V shed 0 bases and J 9 bases; nucleotides not matched to a gene: 7. Germline V gene lookup returns CDR1 LGHNA and CDR2 YNFKEQ. This CDR3 is 15 amino acids long. The CDR3 sequence: CASSQEGPTGWELFF. CDR3 DNA: TGTGCCAGCAGCCAAGAGGGGCCGACAGGGTGGGAGCTGTTTTTT.

The V and J genes are TRBV4-1 and TRBJ2-4; TRBD1 agrees at 7 bases. Germline V gene sequence: CDR1 MGHRA, CDR2 YSYEKL. Unmatched junction bases numbered 2, after V lost 4 bases and J lost 5 bases. The CDR3 is made up of 13 amino acids. DNA for the CDR3: TGCGCCAGCAGCCTCGGACAGGAAAACATTCAGTACTTC. It specifies CASSLGQENIQYF.

The chain joins TRBV9 to TRBJ1-5; a possible D gene is TRBD1 (5 bases). The V end lost 3 bases, the J end lost 6 bases, and 13 bases lay between the germline ends. From germline, CDR1 is SGDLS and CDR2 YYNGEE. The CDR3 is 14 residues long. CDR3 residues: CASSDEGGGQPQHF. The CDR3 DNA is TGTGCCAGCAGCGACGAGGGCGGGGGTCAGCCCCAGCATTTT.

This rearrangement joins TRBV30 to TRBJ1-2, with TRBD1 as a possible D gene (5 bases). V was clipped by 2 bases and J by 8 bases, with 15 bases between them. Germline CDR1 GTSNPN, CDR2 SVGIG (reference sequence). The CDR3 runs 13 residues. CDR3 sequence: CAWSTAGRGGYTF. In DNA, the CDR3 is TGTGCCTGGAGTACAGCAGGGCGAGGAGGCTACACCTTC.

J is TRBJ1-2 and V is TRBV13; weak D call: TRBD1 (5 bases). The CDR3 extends over 13 amino acids. Germline-derived CDR1 and CDR2 are PRHDT and FYEKMQ (reference sequence). Between the trimmed V and J ends, which lost 3 bases and 7 bases, there was a span of 12 bases. The CDR3, as DNA: TGTGCCAGCAGCTTGGCTCCAGGGTTTGGCTACACCTTC. It specifies CASSLAPGFGYTF.

The V gene is TRBV5-6, the J gene TRBJ1-5, with 8 nucleotides matching TRBD1. This CDR3 is 15 amino acids long. The V gene end was trimmed by 1 base and the J gene end by 9 bases; junction bases not matched to a gene: 9. Germline V lookup: CDR1 SGHDT, CDR2 YYEEEE. The CDR3 is CASSLWDRPSGPQHF. CDR3 in DNA: TGTGCCAGCAGCTTGTGGGACAGGCCCTCAGGGCCCCAGCATTTT.

The rearrangement links TRBV11-3 to TRBJ2-1, with D possibly matching TRBD2 (6 bases). The ends were cut back, 1 base at V and 0 bases at J, with 13 bases in the middle. The CDR3 contains 17 residues. Germline lookup yields CDR1 SGHNT and CDR2 YENEEA. CDR3 sequence: CASSLGLRGSSYNEQFF. The CDR3 DNA reads as TGTGCCAGCAGCTTAGGATTGCGGGGAAGCTCCTACAATGAGCAGTTCTTC.

V is TRBV5-6 and J is TRBJ2-7, with a weak D call TRBD1 (5 bases). The CDR3 contains 16 residues. Trimming took off 0 bases at V and 7 bases at J, with 20 bases between the two ends. Germline V lookup: CDR1 SGHDT, CDR2 YYEEEE. The CDR3 nucleotides read TGTGCCAGCAGCTTGGGGCCGGCTGGGGCCACCGGGGAGCAGTACTTC. It encodes CASSLGPAGATGEQYF.

The chain recombines TRBV21-1 with TRBJ1-4; the DNA was not used to check the table's D call, TRBD1. TRBV21-1 has pseudogene status. The CDR3 extends over 16 amino acids. CDR3 DNA sequence: TGTGCCAGCAGCTGCCAGTGGGGCGGCACTAATGAAAAACTGTTTTTT. Its translation is CASSCQWGGTNEKLFF.

The chain joins TRBV7-9 to TRBJ1-3, with 10 bases matching TRBD1. The CDR3 consists of 16 residues. Per the germline V gene, CDR1 is SEHNR and CDR2 is FQNEAQ (reference sequence). The V and J ends lost 5 bases and 3 bases, in that order; junction bases with no gene match: 7. The CDR3 loop reads CASSATGTGVGNTIYF. CDR3 in DNA: TGTGCCAGCAGCGCGACCGGGACAGGGGTTGGAAACACCATATATTTT.

The chain has TRBV4-2 and TRBJ2-7, with D unclear. V lost 4 bases and J lost 2, with 24 bases in between. The germline V gene has CDR1 LGHNA and CDR2 YNFKEQ. This CDR3 has 18 amino acids. In nucleotides, the CDR3 is TGTGCCAGCAGCCTTCTTGGGTCCCGCCGGGTCGCGACCTACGAGCAGTACTTC. Amino acids: CASSLLGSRRVATYEQYF.

This chain uses TRBV5-1 with TRBJ2-2; D is unclear. This CDR3 comprises 14 residues. Trimming pared 0 bases from V and 4 bases from J, leaving 7 bases between. In germline, CDR1 is SGHRS, CDR2 YFSETQ. The CDR3 region has the DNA TGCGCCAGCAGCTTGGGTCCGGGCACCGGGGAGCTGTTTTTT. Translating it yields CASSLGPGTGELFF.

The chain couples TRBV29-1 to TRBJ2-7; D possibly corresponds to TRBD1 (5 bases). Germline V gene data show CDR1 as SQVTM and CDR2 as ANQGSEA. The CDR3 contains 12 residues. V shed 5 bases and J shed 5 bases, with 13 bases lying between them. The chain's CDR3 is CSVTQGGDEQYF. The CDR3 DNA reads TGCAGCGTTACGCAGGGTGGGGACGAGCAGTACTTC.

The chain carries TRBV4-1 and TRBJ2-2; TRBD2 might be the D (5 bases). The CDR3 loop spans 13 amino acids. Trimming stripped 4 bases from V and 6 bases from J, with 9 bases between. Looked up from germline, CDR1 is MGHRA and CDR2 is YSYEKL. The CDR3 DNA reads TGCGCCAGCAGCCCGAGGGTGGCCGGGGAGCTGTTTTTT. It encodes CASSPRVAGELFF.

The rearrangement links TRBV7-9 to TRBJ2-5; D may be TRBD2 (6 bases). The V gene's germline CDR1 is SEHNR and CDR2 FQNEAQ (reference sequence). CDR3 size: 13 residues. Trimming pared 6 bases from V and 2 bases from J, leaving 10 bases between. The CDR3 region is CASRTTSQETQYF. The CDR3 nucleotides read TGTGCCAGCAGGACGACTAGTCAAGAGACCCAGTACTTC.

This chain links TRBV7-8 with TRBJ2-7; weak D call: TRBD1 (6 bases). There are 17 residues in the CDR3. Trimming shortened V by 1 base and J by 2 bases, and 18 bases separated the two germline ends. Germline V gene data show CDR1 as SGHVS and CDR2 as FQNEAQ. CDR3 loop: CASSLEGPGHSTYEQYF. CDR3 DNA sequence: TGTGCCAGCAGCTTAGAGGGGCCGGGACATAGTACCTACGAGCAGTACTTC.

The chain recombines TRBV5-4 with TRBJ1-2; maybe TRBD1 (5 bases). Looked up from germline, CDR1 is SGHNT and CDR2 is YYREEE (reference sequence). V was shortened by 1 base and J by 6 bases, with 10 bases between the two germline ends. The CDR3 consists of 13 residues. The CDR3 coding sequence is TGTGCCAGCAGCTTGTTATCGGGGGATGGCTACACCTTC. It is translated as CASSLLSGDGYTF.

The chain links TRBV2 to TRBJ2-2; weak D call: TRBD2 (6 bases). From germline, CDR1 is SNHLY and CDR2 FYNNEI. Trimming removed 6 bases from V and 0 bases from J, with 14 bases in between. This CDR3 is 16 amino acids long. CDR3 nucleotides: TGTGCCAGCAGCGTGGAGCGGGTTCCGAACACCGGGGAGCTGTTTTTT. It codes for CASSVERVPNTGELFF.

The chain combines TRBV7-2 with TRBJ2-3; TRBD1 matches at 9 bases. CDR3 size: 13 residues. Germline loops: CDR1 SGHTA, CDR2 FQGNSA. V shed 5 bases and J 6 bases; nucleotides not matched to a gene: 3. CDR3 bases: TGTGCCAGCAGCGGGACAGGGAGGGATACGCAGTATTTT. Protein: CASSGTGRDTQYF. Full variable domain (rest looked up from reference TRBV7-2 and TRBJ2-3): GAGVSQSPSNKVTEKGKDVELRCDPISGHTALYWYRQSLGQGLEFLIYFQGNSAPDKSGLPSDRFSAERTGGSVSTLTIQRTQQEDSAVYLCASSGTGRDTQYFGPGTRLTVL.

The chain recombines TRBV23-1 with TRBJ1-4; a possible D gene is TRBD1 (5 bases). TRBV23-1 is placed among ORFs of uncertain function. The CDR3 runs to 14 residues. The V and J ends lost 7 bases and 7 bases respectively, with 16 bases between them. This chain's CDR3 is CASTLKDIFEKLFF. The CDR3 DNA sequence: TGCGCCAGCACCCTAAAGGACATATTTGAAAAACTGTTTTTT.

This chain connects TRBV4-1 to TRBJ1-2; 10 bases line up with TRBD1. This CDR3 is built from 15 residues. Trimming cost V 0 bases and J 4 bases; bases outside gene matches: 2. Germline V lookup: CDR1 MGHRA, CDR2 YSYEKL. The CDR3 DNA follows: TGCGCCAGCAGCCAAGAGACAGGGGGCGGCTATGGCTACACCTTC. This codes for CASSQETGGGYGYTF.

This chain uses TRBV9 with TRBJ1-2; 7 nucleotides line up with TRBD1. Germline values: CDR1 SGDLS, CDR2 YYNGEE. There are 14 residues in the CDR3. With 3 bases clipped from V and 6 bases from J, the junction kept 8 bases outside the gene matches. CDR3 sequence reads: CASSAGTVRNGYTF. CDR3 in DNA: TGTGCCAGCAGCGCTGGGACAGTAAGGAATGGCTACACCTTC.